The rows below give T cell receptor beta chains drawn from one sample of a study of response to subunit inactivated influenza vaccine. TCRdb used MiXCR to reprocess the RT-PCR reads, holding one entry per CDR3 protein. The sample lists roughly 190,000 distinct CDR3 sequences, roughly 14% occurring once. Specimen: CD8+ T cells sorted from PBMCs, collected roughly 5 days after vaccination. Receptors originate from a man aged 50-59 years who received an inactivated influenza vaccine. Both conserved end residues are part of each CDR3. The D gene is left open where the match is weak. Clone size is given for some rows only: seen once, a few or many times, or a class if the clone is expanded.

CDR3 length	D gene	V gene	clone size	J gene	CDR3 protein	CDR3 DNA
13	-	TRBV7-9	-	TRBJ2-1	CASSLGQNSEQFF	TGTGCCAGCAGCCTAGGGCAGAACAGTGAGCAGTTCTTC
17	TRBD2	TRBV7-9	few	TRBJ2-5	CASSSVSTSGGQETQYF	TGTGCCAGCAGCTCGGTTTCGACTAGCGGGGGCCAAGAGACCCAGTACTTC
15	-	TRBV13	many	TRBJ2-1	CASSFGGSSYNEQFF	TGTGCCAGCAGCTTCGGGGGCAGCTCCTACAATGAGCAGTTCTTC
19	-	TRBV6-5	-	TRBJ2-6	CASSYMSFRGVSGANVLTF	TGTGCCAGCAGTTACATGTCTTTCCGAGGGGTCTCTGGGGCCAACGTCCTGACTTTC
14	-	TRBV30	few	TRBJ2-7	CAWSVGQGLGEQYF	TGTGCCTGGAGTGTTGGGCAGGGGCTGGGTGAGCAGTACTTC
15	-	TRBV11-2	few	TRBJ2-5	CASTQWWGLEETQYF	TGTGCCAGCACCCAGTGGTGGGGTTTGGAGGAGACCCAGTACTTC
16	-	TRBV7-6	-	TRBJ2-1	CASSFESRLGRNEQFF	TGTGCCAGCAGCTTCGAGAGCAGGTTAGGGAGGAATGAGCAGTTCTTC
15	-	TRBV9	few	TRBJ2-4	CASSAGDVGINIQYF	TGTGCCAGCAGCGCCGGGGACGTCGGGATAAACATTCAGTACTTC
18	TRBD2	TRBV30	-	TRBJ2-7	CAWSAYFGTSARSYEQYF	TGTGCCTGGAGCGCCTACTTCGGGACTAGCGCAAGATCCTACGAGCAGTACTTC
11	-	TRBV2	many	TRBJ2-1	CASRTYNEQFF	TGTGCCAGCAGGACCTACAATGAGCAGTTCTTC
15	TRBD1	TRBV4-3	-	TRBJ2-7	CASSQRWTGDYEQYF	TGCGCCAGCAGCCAACGTTGGACAGGGGACTACGAGCAGTACTTC
17	-	TRBV7-2	few	TRBJ2-7	CASSLASGTQRTYEQYF	TGTGCCAGCAGCTTAGCCTCCGGGACGCAGAGAACCTACGAGCAGTACTTC
15	TRBD1	TRBV4-3	many	TRBJ2-1	CASSRGQGRSNEQFF	TGCGCCAGCAGCCGGGGACAGGGTAGGTCCAATGAGCAGTTCTTC
16	-	TRBV6-5	-	TRBJ2-1	CASSSPWGDSFHEQFF	TGTGCCAGCAGTTCCCCGTGGGGGGATAGTTTCCATGAGCAGTTCTTC
15	-	TRBV10-3	-	TRBJ1-2	CAISESITAAFGYTF	TGTGCCATCAGTGAGTCGATAACGGCCGCCTTTGGCTACACCTTC
15	TRBD1	TRBV5-6	-	TRBJ1-5	CASSAGTGNSQPQHF	TGTGCCAGCAGCGCCGGGACAGGGAATAGCCAGCCCCAGCATTTT
16	TRBD2	TRBV20-1	many	TRBJ2-7	CSASSLLAEVSYEQYF	TGCAGTGCTAGCTCCCTACTAGCGGAGGTCTCCTACGAGCAGTACTTC
15	TRBD2	TRBV9	-	TRBJ2-1	CASSVSGTSGYEQFF	TGTGCCAGCAGCGTCTCCGGGACTAGCGGGTATGAGCAGTTCTTC
14	-	TRBV28	few	TRBJ1-5	CASRIHDSNQPQHF	TGTGCCAGCAGAATACATGATAGCAATCAGCCCCAGCATTTT
16	-	TRBV20-1	few	TRBJ1-6	CSARDQGSSYNSPLHF	TGCAGTGCTAGAGATCAGGGAAGCTCCTATAATTCACCCCTCCACTTT
12	-	TRBV10-3	many	TRBJ2-7	CATGNEGSEQYF	TGTGCCACCGGGAACGAGGGGAGCGAGCAGTACTTC
15	TRBD2	TRBV6-5	many	TRBJ2-1	CASSYWTSGGGEQFF	TGTGCCAGCAGTTATTGGACTAGCGGGGGCGGTGAGCAGTTCTTC
14	-	TRBV25-1	-	TRBJ2-5	CASSEGRGFETQYF	TGTGCCAGCAGTGAAGGCAGGGGTTTCGAGACCCAGTACTTC
14	-	TRBV4-3	-	TRBJ2-3	CASSPMKRADTQYF	TGCGCCAGCAGCCCGATGAAAAGGGCAGATACGCAGTATTTT
14	TRBD1	TRBV28	few	TRBJ1-1	CASSQQGKNTEAFF	TGTGCCAGCAGCCAACAGGGGAAAAACACTGAAGCTTTCTTT
19	TRBD2	TRBV30	-	TRBJ2-1	CAWTHIAGDIKSPYNEQFF	TGTGCCTGGACTCATATAGCGGGAGACATCAAATCCCCCTACAATGAGCAGTTCTTC
16	TRBD1	TRBV7-6	-	TRBJ1-1	CASSLERAGGYTEAFF	TGTGCCAGCAGCTTAGAAAGGGCAGGGGGGTACACTGAAGCTTTCTTT
15	-	TRBV7-2	-	TRBJ2-7	CASSLVPDSGYEQYF	TGTGCCAGCAGCTTAGTCCCCGACAGTGGCTACGAGCAGTACTTC
14	-	TRBV29-1	many	TRBJ2-7	CSVERGDGGYEQYF	TGCAGCGTTGAACGAGGGGACGGGGGCTACGAGCAGTACTTC
12	-	TRBV12-3/TRBV12-4	many	TRBJ2-1	CAITRGGNEQFF	TGTGCCATAACCAGGGGAGGCAATGAGCAGTTCTTC
15	TRBD1	TRBV13	-	TRBJ2-7	CASSRRAGGIDEQYF	TGTGCCAGCAGCCGACGGGCAGGGGGCATTGACGAGCAGTACTTC
13	-	TRBV2	few	TRBJ2-1	CASSEAWTNEQFF	TGTGCCAGCAGTGAAGCTTGGACCAATGAGCAGTTCTTC
16	-	TRBV3-1	few	TRBJ2-7	CASSQDMGQTSYEQYF	TGTGCCAGCAGCCAAGATATGGGCCAAACTTCCTACGAGCAGTACTTC
11	-	TRBV12-3/TRBV12-4	-	TRBJ2-6	CASSFTNVLTF	TGTGCCAGCAGTTTTACCAACGTCCTGACTTTC
14	-	TRBV29-1	few	TRBJ2-3	CSALGLGGPDTQYF	TGCAGCGCCCTAGGACTGGGGGGGCCAGATACGCAGTATTTT
12	-	TRBV20-1	many	TRBJ2-2	CSAIRGAGELFF	TGCAGTGCTATTCGGGGTGCCGGGGAGCTGTTTTTT
14	-	TRBV12-3/TRBV12-4	few	TRBJ2-7	CASSPGSGPYEQYF	TGTGCCAGCAGTCCCGGGTCAGGTCCCTACGAGCAGTACTTC
12	-	TRBV15	few	TRBJ2-7	CATSRTAGEQYF	TGTGCCACCAGCCGGACTGCGGGGGAGCAGTACTTC
15	-	TRBV20-1	-	TRBJ1-2	CSASLMPALNYGYTF	TGCAGTGCTAGTTTGATGCCAGCCCTTAACTATGGCTACACCTTC
13	-	TRBV3-1	-	TRBJ2-5	CASSQVSGETQYF	TGTGCCAGCAGCCAAGTCTCCGGAGAGACCCAGTACTTC
15	TRBD1	TRBV15	-	TRBJ2-1	CATSRRQGAFNEQFF	TGTGCCACCAGCAGAAGACAGGGGGCGTTTAATGAGCAGTTCTTC
17	-	TRBV29-1	few	TRBJ2-5	CSVEDRGIGTGRETQYF	TGCAGCGTTGAAGATCGCGGCATCGGTACGGGGAGAGAGACCCAGTACTTC
13	TRBD1	TRBV27	few	TRBJ2-1	CASSLGQGHEQFF	TGTGCCAGCAGTTTAGGACAGGGCCATGAGCAGTTCTTC
15	TRBD2	TRBV7-9	-	TRBJ2-7	CASSSQREGRNEQYF	TGTGCCAGCAGCTCCCAGCGGGAGGGCCGCAACGAGCAGTACTTC
12	TRBD1	TRBV28	many	TRBJ1-1	CASIQGVTEAFF	TGTGCCAGCATACAGGGGGTCACTGAAGCTTTCTTT
15	-	TRBV6-5	few	TRBJ1-3	CASSYSAGTGNTIYF	TGTGCCAGCAGTTACTCTGCAGGGACCGGAAACACCATATATTTT
14	-	TRBV28	-	TRBJ2-3	CASKTRINTDTQYF	TGTGCCAGCAAAACCCGGATAAACACAGATACGCAGTATTTT
15	-	TRBV10-3	-	TRBJ1-1	CAISEFEGPNTEAFF	TGTGCCATCAGTGAGTTTGAGGGCCCGAACACTGAAGCTTTCTTT
15	TRBD2	TRBV9	few	TRBJ2-1	CASSPSGTRVNEQFF	TGTGCCAGCAGCCCATCCGGGACTAGAGTGAATGAGCAGTTCTTC
16	TRBD2	TRBV7-9	few	TRBJ2-2	CASSPVAGPDTGELFF	TGTGCCAGCAGCCCAGTAGCGGGACCGGACACCGGGGAGCTGTTTTTT
14	-	TRBV5-5	few	TRBJ1-2	CASKMGDTVYGYTF	TGTGCCAGCAAAATGGGGGACACCGTCTATGGCTACACCTTC
15	-	TRBV7-9	few	TRBJ2-5	CASSRDTGPQETQYF	TGTGCCAGCAGCCGGGACACAGGACCCCAAGAGACCCAGTACTTC
15	-	TRBV19	-	TRBJ2-2	CASSIWLQNTGELFF	TGTGCCAGTAGTATATGGCTCCAGAACACCGGGGAGCTGTTTTTT
16	-	TRBV12-3/TRBV12-4	few	TRBJ2-7	CASSLTLQGNRYEQYF	TGTGCCAGCAGTTTAACTTTACAGGGAAATCGGTACGAGCAGTACTTC
15	-	TRBV15	-	TRBJ2-2	CATSTDSSGSGELFF	TGTGCCACCAGCACAGATTCATCGGGATCCGGGGAGCTGTTTTTT
16	-	TRBV7-8	few	TRBJ2-5	CASSHPPSGRVGTQYF	TGTGCCAGCAGCCACCCCCCAAGCGGGCGTGTTGGGACCCAGTACTTC
13	-	TRBV12-3/TRBV12-4	many	TRBJ1-5	CASSLRVSEPQHF	TGTGCCAGCAGTTTGAGGGTATCGGAGCCCCAGCATTTT